This entry concerns a single T cell receptor beta chain. The CDR3 consists of 19 residues. Per the germline V gene, CDR1 is SGDLS and CDR2 is YYNGEE. V was cut by 0 bases and J by 6 bases, with 25 bases left in between. This sample stems from a study of blood T cell repertoires in COVID-19. Overall study context: Collection of acute and convalescent COVID-19 samples took place in the United States, Italy and Spain. T cells, B-cell-depleted T cells, or PBMCs supplied cDNA or gDNA.

In the source study's methods: Estimates of nucleated cell counts were drawn from the amplification of reference gene primers. Sequencing used immunoSEQ multiplex PCR; TCRdb keeps in-frame clones, though not all of them. V, J and clone size reflect that table, while D and trimming were determined from the DNA. Of 150,000 to 200,000 clones in the sample, roughly four fifths were seen once. The sample taken for sequencing was peripheral blood. The rearrangement joins TRBV9 to TRBJ2-1, with a tentative D call TRBD2 (6 bases). This receptor was obtained from a human donor in a cohort sampled during active COVID-19. The CDR3 DNA sequence: TGTGCCAGCAGCGTAGTGGGTTTGAGAGCTCAGGACTACCGCAATGAGCAGTTCTTC. Translated: CASSVVGLRAQDYRNEQFF.